Listed below are T cell receptor beta chains from one sample, sequenced in a study of vaccination and CD4 T cells after COVID-19. These receptors' antigens are unknown. TCRdb re-derived calls from the PCR reads in MiXCR, one entry per CDR3 protein. The table has about 12,000 distinct CDR3 sequences, roughly 80% seen once. Source material: CD4+ T cells from blood, cultured in vitro. All receptors derive from a human donor who had recovered from COVID-19. The CDR3 runs from the conserved cysteine through the conserved F or W. A D gene is named only where the DNA matches it firmly. Only some rows state a clone size, as once, few, many or a class for expanded clones.

CDR3 DNA: TGTGCCGGGTCGACAGGGTATAATTCTGGCTACACCTTC
CDR3 protein: CAGSTGYNSGYTF
CDR3 length: 13
V gene: TRBV19
D gene: TRBD1
J gene: TRBJ1-2
clone size: .

CDR3 DNA: TGTGCCAGCAGTGAAGTCGGGTACACTGAAGCTTTCTTT
CDR3 protein: CASSEVGYTEAFF
CDR3 length: 13
V gene: TRBV6-1
D gene: .
J gene: TRBJ1-1
clone size: .

CDR3 DNA: TGTGCCAGCAGCCCTAGGACAGCGGATCAGCCCCAGCATTTT
CDR3 protein: CASSPRTADQPQHF
CDR3 length: 14
V gene: TRBV11-2
D gene: .
J gene: TRBJ1-5
clone size: .

CDR3 DNA: TGCAGTGCTAGTAGGAGCGGGAGAACAGATACGCAGTATTTT
CDR3 protein: CSASRSGRTDTQYF
CDR3 length: 14
V gene: TRBV20-1
D gene: TRBD2
J gene: TRBJ2-3
clone size: .

CDR3 DNA: TGCAGTGGAAGTTCACCCGGGGAGCTGTTTTTT
CDR3 protein: CSGSSPGELFF
CDR3 length: 11
V gene: TRBV20-1
D gene: .
J gene: TRBJ2-2
clone size: once

CDR3 DNA: TGCAGTGCTAGGAAGGGGGATGGAAACACCATATATTTT
CDR3 protein: CSARKGDGNTIYF
CDR3 length: 13
V gene: TRBV20-1
D gene: .
J gene: TRBJ1-3
clone size: .

CDR3 DNA: TGTGCCAGCAGTTCGGCGCGGGAGGGCTCCTACGAGCAGTACTTC
CDR3 protein: CASSSAREGSYEQYF
CDR3 length: 15
V gene: TRBV6-5
D gene: TRBD2
J gene: TRBJ2-7
clone size: few

CDR3 DNA: TGTGCCAGCAGCTCTTCGGCGGGAGGGCACACCGGGGAGCTGTTTTTT
CDR3 protein: CASSSSAGGHTGELFF
CDR3 length: 16
V gene: TRBV28
D gene: TRBD2
J gene: TRBJ2-2
clone size: .

CDR3 DNA: TGCAGTGCTAGTGCACGGACAGGCTATAGCAATCAGCCCCAGCATTTT
CDR3 protein: CSASARTGYSNQPQHF
CDR3 length: 16
V gene: TRBV20-1
D gene: TRBD1
J gene: TRBJ1-5
clone size: once

CDR3 DNA: TGTGCCTGGAGCGAAACCCGGGACTACGAGCAGTACTTC
CDR3 protein: CAWSETRDYEQYF
CDR3 length: 13
V gene: TRBV30
D gene: .
J gene: TRBJ2-7
clone size: .

CDR3 DNA: TGCAGTGTCCCGAGTGGGCGGAAAAATAGAGGGGAGCTGTTTTTT
CDR3 protein: CSVPSGRKNRGELFF
CDR3 length: 15
V gene: TRBV20-1
D gene: .
J gene: TRBJ2-2
clone size: .

CDR3 DNA: TGTGCCAGCAGTTACTCGCAATATCATAATAATTCACCCCTCCACTTT
CDR3 protein: CASSYSQYHNNSPLHF
CDR3 length: 16
V gene: TRBV6-5
D gene: .
J gene: TRBJ1-6
clone size: once

CDR3 DNA: TGTGCCAGCAGCGTTGGGGGGGCTGGAGAGACCCAGTACTTC
CDR3 protein: CASSVGGAGETQYF
CDR3 length: 14
V gene: TRBV7-2
D gene: .
J gene: TRBJ2-5
clone size: few

CDR3 DNA: TGTGCCAGCAGCCGACCCAGAAGGTTGAACACTGAAGCTTTCTTT
CDR3 protein: CASSRPRRLNTEAFF
CDR3 length: 15
V gene: TRBV28
D gene: .
J gene: TRBJ1-1
clone size: .

CDR3 DNA: TGTGCCAGCAGTTATGGGGAGGGTCAGCCCCAGCATTTT
CDR3 protein: CASSYGEGQPQHF
CDR3 length: 13
V gene: TRBV6-2/TRBV6-3
D gene: .
J gene: TRBJ1-5
clone size: .

CDR3 DNA: TGCGCCAGCAGTGAGGGGGGTTCGACTGAAGCTTTCTTT
CDR3 protein: CASSEGGSTEAFF
CDR3 length: 13
V gene: TRBV10-1
D gene: .
J gene: TRBJ1-1
clone size: .

CDR3 DNA: TGTGCCAGCCGAGGACAGGGGGGCAATCAGCCCCAGCATTTT
CDR3 protein: CASRGQGGNQPQHF
CDR3 length: 14
V gene: TRBV6-2/TRBV6-3
D gene: TRBD1
J gene: TRBJ1-5
clone size: few

CDR3 DNA: TGCAGTGCTAGGAGACTGACACAAGAGACCCAGTACTTC
CDR3 protein: CSARRLTQETQYF
CDR3 length: 13
V gene: TRBV20-1
D gene: .
J gene: TRBJ2-5
clone size: .

CDR3 DNA: TGTGCCATCAGTGAGTGGACAGGGAGGGACACTGAAGCTTTCTTT
CDR3 protein: CAISEWTGRDTEAFF
CDR3 length: 15
V gene: TRBV10-3
D gene: TRBD1
J gene: TRBJ1-1
clone size: .

CDR3 DNA: TGTGCCAGCAGCCAAGAGTGGACTTATCGATCCACTGGAAACACCATATATTTT
CDR3 protein: CASSQEWTYRSTGNTIYF
CDR3 length: 18
V gene: TRBV4-2
D gene: .
J gene: TRBJ1-3
clone size: .

CDR3 DNA: TGTGCCAGCAGAACACTAGCGAGAGAGCAGTTCTTC
CDR3 protein: CASRTLAREQFF
CDR3 length: 12
V gene: TRBV6-1
D gene: TRBD2
J gene: TRBJ2-1
clone size: few

CDR3 DNA: TGCAGTGCTAGAGCGGCGGGACAGGGGGTACTGGAGACCCAGTACTTC
CDR3 protein: CSARAAGQGVLETQYF
CDR3 length: 16
V gene: TRBV20-1
D gene: TRBD1
J gene: TRBJ2-5
clone size: .

CDR3 DNA: TGTGCCACGGGCGGCTCCCAGTCCACCGGGGAGCTGTTTTTT
CDR3 protein: CATGGSQSTGELFF
CDR3 length: 14
V gene: TRBV2
D gene: .
J gene: TRBJ2-2
clone size: .

CDR3 DNA: TGTGCCAGCAGTCTGGAGCGTCCGAACACCGGGGAGCTGTTTTTT
CDR3 protein: CASSLERPNTGELFF
CDR3 length: 15
V gene: TRBV27
D gene: .
J gene: TRBJ2-2
clone size: few

CDR3 DNA: TGTGCCAGCAGTTTAGCGGGGAATCCAGCGGGAGGGCCTTACGAGACCCAGTACTTC
CDR3 protein: CASSLAGNPAGGPYETQYF
CDR3 length: 19
V gene: TRBV12-3/TRBV12-4
D gene: TRBD2
J gene: TRBJ2-5
clone size: .

CDR3 DNA: TGTGCCAGCAGCTCCAGGACCGGCGAAGCTTTCTTT
CDR3 protein: CASSSRTGEAFF
CDR3 length: 12
V gene: TRBV7-8
D gene: .
J gene: TRBJ1-1
clone size: .

CDR3 DNA: TGTGCCACCAGCAGGGAGTTCGGCTATGGCTACACCTTC
CDR3 protein: CATSREFGYGYTF
CDR3 length: 13
V gene: TRBV15
D gene: .
J gene: TRBJ1-2
clone size: few

CDR3 DNA: TGTGCCACGTATCGAGGGGGATATGGCTACACCTTC
CDR3 protein: CATYRGGYGYTF
CDR3 length: 12
V gene: TRBV24-1
D gene: .
J gene: TRBJ1-2
clone size: .

CDR3 DNA: TGTGCCAGCAGCTTAGATCCAGTCCCCGCCGGGACCACCGAGATCGAGACCCAGTACTTC
CDR3 protein: CASSLDPVPAGTTEIETQYF
CDR3 length: 20
V gene: TRBV11-3
D gene: .
J gene: TRBJ2-5
clone size: .

CDR3 DNA: TGCAGTGCTGTGGCGGGAGGGCCCACAGATACGCAGTATTTT
CDR3 protein: CSAVAGGPTDTQYF
CDR3 length: 14
V gene: TRBV20-1
D gene: TRBD2
J gene: TRBJ2-3
clone size: few

CDR3 DNA: TGTGCCAGCAGTCCCTACCGGACAGGGGAAAACACCATATATTTT
CDR3 protein: CASSPYRTGENTIYF
CDR3 length: 15
V gene: TRBV27
D gene: TRBD1
J gene: TRBJ1-3
clone size: .

CDR3 DNA: TGTGCCAGCAGCTCCGGGACAGGGGCCGGGGGGGGAAAACTGTTTTTT
CDR3 protein: CASSSGTGAGGGKLFF
CDR3 length: 16
V gene: TRBV7-2
D gene: TRBD1
J gene: TRBJ1-4
clone size: .

CDR3 DNA: TGCAGTGCCAGGAACCCGACCGGGGAGCTGTTTTTT
CDR3 protein: CSARNPTGELFF
CDR3 length: 12
V gene: TRBV20-1
D gene: .
J gene: TRBJ2-2
clone size: .

CDR3 DNA: TGTGCCAGCAGCTTACGGGGCACGACTAGCACAGATACGCAGTATTTT
CDR3 protein: CASSLRGTTSTDTQYF
CDR3 length: 16
V gene: TRBV7-2
D gene: .
J gene: TRBJ2-3
clone size: .

CDR3 DNA: TGTGCCAGCAGCTTAGGGACAGGGAGCATCTACGAGCAGTACTTC
CDR3 protein: CASSLGTGSIYEQYF
CDR3 length: 15
V gene: TRBV7-2
D gene: TRBD1
J gene: TRBJ2-7
clone size: .

CDR3 DNA: TGTGCCAGCAACATACAGGGCTACCCGGGCACCGGGGAGCTGTTTTTT
CDR3 protein: CASNIQGYPGTGELFF
CDR3 length: 16
V gene: TRBV9
D gene: .
J gene: TRBJ2-2
clone size: .

CDR3 DNA: TGTGCCAGCAGTATTAGCGGGGGGACCGGGGAGCTGTTTTTT
CDR3 protein: CASSISGGTGELFF
CDR3 length: 14
V gene: TRBV11-3
D gene: TRBD2
J gene: TRBJ2-2
clone size: .

CDR3 DNA: TGTGCCAGCAGTCCCACAGGGGGCCGATCACCCCTCCACTTT
CDR3 protein: CASSPTGGRSPLHF
CDR3 length: 14
V gene: TRBV6-1
D gene: TRBD1
J gene: TRBJ1-6
clone size: .

CDR3 DNA: TGTGCCAGCAGTCCTGAGCGGCTAGCGGGAGATACGCAGTATTTT
CDR3 protein: CASSPERLAGDTQYF
CDR3 length: 15
V gene: TRBV6-1
D gene: TRBD2
J gene: TRBJ2-3
clone size: few

CDR3 DNA: TGTGCCACCGGTCCTGGGACAACCGACAGCTATGGCTACACCTTC
CDR3 protein: CATGPGTTDSYGYTF
CDR3 length: 15
V gene: TRBV2
D gene: .
J gene: TRBJ1-2
clone size: .

CDR3 DNA: TGCAGTGCTGCCCTTTGGGGCACTAACTATGGCTACACCTTC
CDR3 protein: CSAALWGTNYGYTF
CDR3 length: 14
V gene: TRBV20-1
D gene: .
J gene: TRBJ1-2
clone size: .

CDR3 DNA: TGCAGTGCCCATTCTCCTAACTATGGCTACACCTTC
CDR3 protein: CSAHSPNYGYTF
CDR3 length: 12
V gene: TRBV20-1
D gene: .
J gene: TRBJ1-2
clone size: few

CDR3 DNA: TGTGCCAGCAGCTTGGGTCCCATCAATCAGCCCCAGCATTTT
CDR3 protein: CASSLGPINQPQHF
CDR3 length: 14
V gene: TRBV7-2
D gene: .
J gene: TRBJ1-5
clone size: .

CDR3 DNA: TGTGCCAGCAGTTATGTGGGAGGCCCAAGCACAGATACGCAGTATTTT
CDR3 protein: CASSYVGGPSTDTQYF
CDR3 length: 16
V gene: TRBV6-5
D gene: .
J gene: TRBJ2-3
clone size: few

CDR3 DNA: TGCAGTGCCGATACCGCTAGCAGTACCGGGGAGCTGTTTTTT
CDR3 protein: CSADTASSTGELFF
CDR3 length: 14
V gene: TRBV20-1
D gene: .
J gene: TRBJ2-2
clone size: .

CDR3 DNA: TGTGCCAGCAGCTCTTCGGGCTACTACAATGAGCAGTTCTTC
CDR3 protein: CASSSSGYYNEQFF
CDR3 length: 14
V gene: TRBV7-6
D gene: .
J gene: TRBJ2-1
clone size: once

CDR3 DNA: TGTGCCAGCAGCAAAGCTCCAGGGGGGACGGAGACCCAGTACTTC
CDR3 protein: CASSKAPGGTETQYF
CDR3 length: 15
V gene: TRBV21-1
D gene: .
J gene: TRBJ2-5
clone size: .

CDR3 DNA: TGTGCCAGCAGTGGACAGGGAGGTTTTGGCTATGGCTACACCTTC
CDR3 protein: CASSGQGGFGYGYTF
CDR3 length: 15
V gene: TRBV25-1
D gene: TRBD1
J gene: TRBJ1-2
clone size: .